This TCR beta chain derives from a study of T-cell memory formation after mild COVID-19. Study results and caveats: Certain responding clones were present in pre-infection memory, suggesting participation of cross-reactive memory.

Germline V gives CDR1 SEHNR, CDR2 FQNEAQ (reference sequence). This CDR3 is built from 12 residues. The V gene lost 4 bases and the J gene lost 4 bases, with 5 bases spanning the gap. Points on this clonotype: Antigen unknown.

Employing constant-segment primers, 5'RACE generated TCR alpha and TCR beta cDNA libraries bearing sample barcodes and UMIs. TCRdb re-called the 5' RACE reads with MiXCR, one entry per CDR3 protein. This sample has about 250,000 distinct CDR3 sequences, with 15% found just once. The specimen sequenced was PBMCs or a T cell subset sorted from them (not recorded which). This receptor was obtained from an adult woman who had mild COVID-19 (a few samples of this study predate the infection). Cell type and time point are not known. This sequence joins TRBV7-9 and TRBJ2-1; D gene uncertain. CDR3 residues: CASSYGYNEQFF. The CDR3 bases are TGTGCCAGCAGCTACGGATACAATGAGCAGTTCTTC.